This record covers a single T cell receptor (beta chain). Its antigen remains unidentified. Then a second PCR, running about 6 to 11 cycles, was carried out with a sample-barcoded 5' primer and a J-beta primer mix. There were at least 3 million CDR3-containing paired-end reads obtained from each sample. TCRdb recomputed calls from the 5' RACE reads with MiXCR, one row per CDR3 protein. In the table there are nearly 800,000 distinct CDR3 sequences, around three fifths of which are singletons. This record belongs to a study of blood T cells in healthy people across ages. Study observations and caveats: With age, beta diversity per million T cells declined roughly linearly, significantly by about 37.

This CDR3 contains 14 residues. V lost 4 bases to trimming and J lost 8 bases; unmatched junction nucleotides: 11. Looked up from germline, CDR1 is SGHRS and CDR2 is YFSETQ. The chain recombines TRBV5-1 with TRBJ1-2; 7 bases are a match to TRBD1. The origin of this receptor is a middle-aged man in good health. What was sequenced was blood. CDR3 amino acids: CASSEETGRGGYTF. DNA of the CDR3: TGCGCCAGCAGCGAAGAGACAGGGAGGGGCGGCTACACCTTC.